This T cell receptor (beta chain) was identified in a study of shared clonotypes between healthy human individuals. Libraries were prepared by immunoSEQ multiplex PCR; TCRdb keeps only in-frame clonotypes and omits some of them. The data contain a few million clones, approximately 93% of them singletons. V was clipped by 4 bases and J by 4 bases, with 22 bases between them. The CDR3 contains 17 residues. Germline loops: CDR1 MGHRA, CDR2 YSYEKL. The sequence was collected from a young man in good health. Some clones in this sample may be carry-over from other donors' samples. The chain joins TRBV4-1 to TRBJ1-2; no firm D call. Material: naive CD4+ T cells from PBMCs. Subset specified: CD45RA+ positively selected. CDR3 region: CASSPTRGSGDLYGYTF. As DNA, the CDR3 is TGCGCCAGCAGCCCAACGCGAGGGTCCGGGGATCTCTATGGCTACACCTTC.